A selection of T cell receptor beta chains follows, all from one sample in a study of blood T cell repertoires in COVID-19. Profiling relied on immunoSEQ multiplex PCR, and the TCRdb table lists in-frame clones only, not all of them. The sample has about 210,000 clones, 82% seen once. Sequenced: peripheral blood. The receptor set was obtained from a woman in her seventies with COVID-19, enrolled during active disease. Each CDR3 is given with its conserved first and last residue. Each record gives: V gene, clone size, J gene, D gene, CDR3 protein, CDR3 DNA. The D gene is left open where the match is weak. Size tells how often a clone was seen (once, few, many) or the class of an expanded clone, and some rows leave it out.

>TRBV7-2|-|TRBJ2-1|TRBD1
CASSPWGQGKGEQFF
TGTGCCAGCAGCCCGTGGGGACAGGGAAAGGGTGAGCAGTTCTTC
>TRBV28|-|TRBJ1-2|-
CASTLGKAAGYGYTF
TGTGCCAGCACCCTAGGGAAGGCGGCGGGCTATGGCTACACCTTC
>TRBV4-1|-|TRBJ2-7|TRBD2
CASSQDLIMGLAGGRGYEQYF
TGCGCCAGCAGCCAAGATCTGATCATGGGACTAGCGGGAGGTAGGGGGTACGAGCAGTACTTC
>TRBV5-6|-|TRBJ1-6|-
CASSRAPGYPLHF
TGTGCCAGCAGCCGAGCCCCAGGGTATCCCCTCCACTTT
>TRBV19|-|TRBJ1-5|-
CASSFVSPSNQPQHF
TGTGCCAGTAGCTTTGTATCTCCTAGCAATCAGCCCCAGCATTTT
>TRBV10-1|few|TRBJ2-7|TRBD2
CATHSGRGYEQYF
TGCGCCACGCATAGCGGGAGAGGGTACGAGCAGTACTTC
>TRBV5-8|few|TRBJ1-4|TRBD1
CASSHLTGGWRMGEKLFF
TGTGCCAGCAGCCATTTGACAGGGGGCTGGAGGATGGGTGAAAAACTGTTTTTT
>TRBV28|-|TRBJ1-5|TRBD1
CASSTSRTGYQPQHF
TGTGCCAGCAGTACGTCTAGGACAGGTTATCAGCCCCAGCATTTT
>TRBV28|-|TRBJ1-6|TRBD1
CASSSPGQFISPLHF
TGTGCCAGCAGTTCCCCGGGACAGTTTATTTCACCCCTCCACTTT
>TRBV15|once|TRBJ1-1|-
CATSRGGGLGIEAFF
TGTGCCACCAGCAGAGGTGGGGGGTTAGGCATTGAAGCTTTCTTT
>TRBV7-2|-|TRBJ1-2|-
CASSSFKRFDYTF
TGTGCCAGCAGCTCTTTTAAGAGGTTCGACTACACCTTC
>TRBV6-5|-|TRBJ2-7|-
CASSYSRVLYEQYF
TGTGCCAGCAGTTACTCGAGGGTCCTCTACGAGCAGTACTTC
>TRBV5-5|-|TRBJ1-5|TRBD1
CASSRTGDNQPQHF
TGTGCCAGCAGCAGGACAGGGGACAATCAGCCCCAGCATTTT
>TRBV29-1|-|TRBJ1-2|TRBD1
CSVEQGALGYTF
TGCAGCGTTGAACAGGGGGCGCTTGGCTACACCTTC
>TRBV14|-|TRBJ2-2|-
CASSLDTGELFF
TGTGCCAGCAGCCTCGACACCGGGGAGCTGTTTTTT
>TRBV5-1|-|TRBJ1-2|-
CASSEGDNYGYTF
TGCGCCAGCAGCGAGGGGGACAACTATGGCTACACCTTC
>TRBV3-1/TRBV3-2|-|TRBJ1-1|TRBD1
CASSRKTGGDTEAFF
TGTGCCAGCAGCCGAAAAACAGGGGGGGACACTGAAGCTTTCTTT
>TRBV7-8|few|TRBJ1-6|-
CASSLKQGSPLHF
TGTGCCAGCAGCTTAAAACAGGGTTCACCCCTCCACTTT
>TRBV5-1|-|TRBJ2-7|TRBD2
CASSLVGTSYEQYF
TGCGCCAGCAGCTTGGTGGGGACTAGCTACGAGCAGTACTTC
>TRBV7-6|-|TRBJ1-3|-
CASSLDSGSSGNTIYF
TGTGCCAGCAGCTTAGATTCTGGGAGCTCTGGAAACACCATATATTTT
>TRBV3-1/TRBV3-2|-|TRBJ1-5|-
CASSQGASYRAGQPQHF
TGTGCCAGCAGCCAAGGAGCTTCGTACAGGGCAGGGCAGCCCCAGCATTTT
>TRBV2|-|TRBJ1-4|-
CASSGHGVLNEKLFF
TGTGCCAGCAGTGGTCACGGGGTTCTAAATGAAAAACTGTTTTTT
>TRBV2|few|TRBJ1-1|TRBD1
CASRAGTDGAEAFF
TGTGCCAGCAGGGCCGGGACAGATGGAGCTGAAGCTTTCTTT
>TRBV18|-|TRBJ2-1|-
CASSPPSYNEQFF
TGTGCCAGCTCACCACCCAGTTACAATGAGCAGTTCTTC
>TRBV30|-|TRBJ2-6|-
CAWSSFSGANVLTF
TGTGCCTGGAGTTCGTTCTCTGGGGCCAACGTCCTGACTTTC
>TRBV5-8|-|TRBJ2-1|TRBD2
CASSLSGVSYNEQFF
TGTGCCAGCAGCTTGAGCGGGGTCTCCTACAATGAGCAGTTCTTC
>TRBV5-6|-|TRBJ2-5|TRBD2
CASSWRTSGQETQYF
TGTGCCAGCAGCTGGCGGACTAGCGGTCAAGAGACCCAGTACTTC
>TRBV19|-|TRBJ2-1|TRBD2
CASSSGGLGYNEQFF
TGTGCCAGTAGTTCCGGTGGACTAGGGTACAATGAGCAGTTCTTC
>TRBV20-1|-|TRBJ1-2|-
CSASIGQLNYGYTF
TGCAGTGCTAGTATCGGACAGCTAAACTATGGCTACACCTTC
>TRBV30|-|TRBJ1-1|-
CAWGHSGGQAFF
TGTGCCTGGGGCCACTCGGGGGGGCAAGCTTTCTTT
>TRBV4-2|-|TRBJ2-3|-
CASSQDPGDEPTDTQYF
TGTGCCAGCAGCCAAGATCCGGGGGACGAACCCACAGATACGCAGTATTTT
>TRBV7-2|-|TRBJ2-1|TRBD1
CASSLLPDRAYNEQFF
TGTGCCAGCAGCTTACTACCCGACAGGGCCTACAATGAGCAGTTCTTC
>TRBV5-6|once|TRBJ1-2|-
CASSLGRKNYGYTF
TGTGCCAGCAGCTTGGGCAGGAAGAACTATGGCTACACCTTC
>TRBV5-1|-|TRBJ2-5|-
CASSFGTPETQYF
TGCGCCAGCAGTTTTGGCACCCCAGAGACCCAGTACTTC
>TRBV5-1|-|TRBJ1-1|TRBD1
CASSSTGINTEAFF
TGCGCCAGCAGCTCGACAGGGATTAACACTGAAGCTTTCTTT
>TRBV11-3|-|TRBJ2-2|TRBD1
CASSSRQGRNTGELFF
TGTGCCAGCAGCTCAAGACAGGGGCGGAACACCGGGGAGCTGTTTTTT
>TRBV4-1|-|TRBJ2-3|-
CASSPTFVFMEDTQYF
TGCGCCAGCAGCCCAACCTTTGTTTTTATGGAGGATACGCAGTATTTT
>TRBV7-9|-|TRBJ2-2|-
CASSLAGGTGELFF
TGTGCCAGCAGCTTAGCAGGCGGTACCGGGGAGCTGTTTTTT
>TRBV28|once|TRBJ1-5|-
CASSLEYRTRPQHF
TGTGCCAGCAGTTTAGAATACAGAACGAGGCCCCAGCATTTT
>TRBV6-2/TRBV6-3|-|TRBJ1-4|-
CASSYPSGSTNEKLFF
TGTGCCAGCAGTTACCCATCAGGGTCAACTAATGAAAAACTGTTTTTT
>TRBV6-2/TRBV6-3|once|TRBJ1-2|-
CASSYSREGGGYTF
TGTGCCAGCAGTTACTCGAGGGAAGGCGGCGGCTACACCTTC
>TRBV19|-|TRBJ1-2|TRBD1
CASSNTFRGQSYGYTF
TGTGCCAGTAGTAACACTTTCAGGGGGCAGAGCTATGGCTACACCTTC
>TRBV7-9|-|TRBJ1-2|TRBD1
CASSLLGLGQGKYGYTF
TGTGCCAGCAGCTTACTCGGATTAGGACAGGGAAAGTATGGCTACACCTTC
>TRBV5-1|-|TRBJ2-2|-
CASSLGSGTGSPGELFF
TGCGCCAGCAGCTTGGGTTCGGGTACAGGGAGTCCCGGGGAGCTGTTTTTT
>TRBV6-5|-|TRBJ2-1|-
CASRTPGSVNEQFF
TGTGCCAGCAGGACTCCAGGGTCGGTCAATGAGCAGTTCTTC
>TRBV10-1|-|TRBJ2-5|-
CASSPGGQGKETQYF
TGCGCCAGCAGTCCCGGGGGGCAGGGGAAGGAGACCCAGTACTTC
>TRBV7-8|-|TRBJ1-6|-
CASSLGGSSYNSPLHF
TGTGCCAGCAGCTTAGGCGGAAGCTCCTATAATTCACCCCTCCACTTT
>TRBV2|-|TRBJ2-7|TRBD1
CASSRGTGVEQYF
TGTGCCAGCAGTAGGGGGACAGGGGTTGAGCAGTACTTC